The rows below give T cell receptor beta chains drawn from one sample of a study of T cell repertoires in cytomegalovirus infection. What these receptors recognize is not known. TCRdb fed the reads into MiXCR, producing one record per CDR3 protein. Of some 700,000 distinct CDR3 sequences listed, around 35% are singletons. The sample in question was cultured PBMCs, obtained from culture after CMV antigen stimulation. Source of these receptors: a human donor in good health (CMV status not recorded). Some clones in this sample may be carry-over from other donors' samples. The CDR3 runs from the conserved cysteine through the conserved F or W. D genes are given only for firm matches. Only some rows state a clone size, as once, few, many or a class for expanded clones.

NA | TRBJ1-2 | TRBV20-1 | 14 | NA | TGCAGTGCTACGGAAGGCAGATTTAACTATGGCTACACCTTC | CSATEGRFNYGYTF
NA | TRBJ2-2 | TRBV7-2 | 14 | many | TGTGCCAGCAGCTTAGATGCGGGATCCGGGGAGCTGTTTTTT | CASSLDAGSGELFF
NA | TRBJ2-3 | TRBV7-2 | 12 | NA | TGTGCCAGCAGCCAGGGACTAGATACGCAGTATTTT | CASSQGLDTQYF
NA | TRBJ2-7 | TRBV7-2 | 13 | NA | TGTGCCAGCAGCTACGGACCATTCTACGAGCAGTACTTC | CASSYGPFYEQYF
NA | TRBJ1-5 | TRBV12-3/TRBV12-4 | 16 | NA | TGTGCCAGCGGACAAACAGGAGTATATAGCAATCAGCCCCAGCATTTT | CASGQTGVYSNQPQHF
NA | TRBJ2-5 | TRBV7-2 | 17 | many | TGTGCCAGCAGCTTATACCACAGGGCGGACGTACAAGAGACCCAGTACTTC | CASSLYHRADVQETQYF
NA | TRBJ1-2 | TRBV4-1 | 15 | NA | TGCGCCAGCAGCCAAAGCAGGGCATCCAACTATGGCTACACCTTC | CASSQSRASNYGYTF
NA | TRBJ2-2 | TRBV7-8 | 14 | few | TGTGCCAGCAACCACAGGGTCGGGACCGGGGAGCTGTTTTTT | CASNHRVGTGELFF
NA | TRBJ1-1 | TRBV6-2/TRBV6-3 | 15 | few | TGTGCCAGCAGTTACTCGGCTCGGGGGTCCGGGGAAGCTTTCTTT | CASSYSARGSGEAFF
NA | TRBJ1-1 | TRBV20-1 | 13 | NA | TGCAGTGCTAGAGATTACAAGAACACTGAAGCTTTCTTT | CSARDYKNTEAFF
TRBD2 | TRBJ2-7 | TRBV14 | 22 | NA | TGTGCCAGCAGCCAAGTGAATCTTAGGGGGACTAGCGAACAGTTAAGATCCTACGAGCAGTACTTC | CASSQVNLRGTSEQLRSYEQYF
NA | TRBJ2-3 | TRBV7-9 | 15 | few | TGTGCCAGCAGCACGATAAGCGGGAGCACAGATACGCAGTATTTT | CASSTISGSTDTQYF
NA | TRBJ2-2 | TRBV6-6 | 13 | NA | TGTGCCAGCGGCCTGGCGGTCACCGGGGAGCTGTTTTTT | CASGLAVTGELFF
NA | TRBJ2-7 | TRBV6-2/TRBV6-3 | 16 | few | TGTGCCAGCAGTTACCGCCCTGGGGCAAGTTACTACGAGCAGTACTTC | CASSYRPGASYYEQYF
TRBD2 | TRBJ2-3 | TRBV4-2 | 17 | NA | TGTGCCAGCAGCCAAGAGGGCGCGGGAGGACTTCCAGATACGCAGTATTTT | CASSQEGAGGLPDTQYF
NA | TRBJ1-2 | TRBV19 | 14 | NA | TGTGCCAGTAGTATAGAGCGGACTAACTATGGCTACACCTTC | CASSIERTNYGYTF
TRBD1 | TRBJ2-1 | TRBV5-1 | 15 | NA | TGCGCCAGCAGCAGGGACAGGGGCGAATACAATGAGCAGTTCTTC | CASSRDRGEYNEQFF
TRBD2 | TRBJ2-5 | TRBV7-9 | 15 | NA | TGTGCCAGCAGCTCCGGGACTAGCGAGCGGGAGACCCAGTACTTC | CASSSGTSERETQYF
NA | TRBJ2-1 | TRBV7-2 | 15 | few | TGTGCCAGCAGCGCAGAAGGGGGGCGCTACAATGAGCAGTTCTTC | CASSAEGGRYNEQFF
NA | TRBJ2-2 | TRBV7-9 | 16 | NA | TGTGCCAGCAGCTTGTCGGGCAGGGCCAACACCGGGGAGCTGTTTTTT | CASSLSGRANTGELFF
NA | TRBJ2-1 | TRBV7-9 | 13 | few | TGTGCCACCGGGACTCTCTCCTACAATGAGCAGTTCTTC | CATGTLSYNEQFF
NA | TRBJ1-2 | TRBV6-2/TRBV6-3 | 12 | NA | TGTGCCAGCAGTGACAGGCTCTATGGCTACACCTTC | CASSDRLYGYTF
NA | TRBJ1-5 | TRBV7-2 | 15 | few | TGTGCCAGCAGCTTAGATAGGGACACGAATCAGCCCCAGCATTTT | CASSLDRDTNQPQHF
NA | TRBJ2-5 | TRBV12-3/TRBV12-4 | 13 | NA | TGTGCCAGCAAACTCGACAGCCAAGAGACCCAGTACTTC | CASKLDSQETQYF
NA | TRBJ1-1 | TRBV20-1 | 13 | NA | TGCAGTGCTAGAGAAGCAGGGAACACTGAAGCTTTCTTT | CSAREAGNTEAFF
TRBD1 | TRBJ1-1 | TRBV6-6 | 14 | NA | TGTGCCAGCAGTTACGGAGGGGGCACCACTGAAGCTTTCTTT | CASSYGGGTTEAFF
TRBD2 | TRBJ2-1 | TRBV7-2 | 14 | few | TGTGCCAGCAGCCACGGGGGGGGCCGGGATGAGCAGTTCTTC | CASSHGGGRDEQFF
NA | TRBJ1-2 | TRBV7-2 | 15 | many | TGTGCCAGCAGCTTAGGACAGAACCTTAACTATGGCTACACCTTC | CASSLGQNLNYGYTF
NA | TRBJ1-2 | TRBV7-6 | 13 | NA | TGTGCCAGCAGCTTAGTGTTCTGGCAGCCCTACACCTTC | CASSLVFWQPYTF
NA | TRBJ1-6 | TRBV12-3/TRBV12-4 | 12 | NA | TGTGCCAGCAGAGCCCCGGGATCACCCCTCCACTTT | CASRAPGSPLHF
TRBD2 | TRBJ2-5 | TRBV6-5 | 14 | few | TGTGCCAGCTTCAAGCGGGGTTTTTCGGAGACCCAGTACTTC | CASFKRGFSETQYF
NA | TRBJ1-6 | TRBV5-4 | 12 | few | TGTGCCAGCAGCTTGCAGGGCTCACCCCTCCACTTT | CASSLQGSPLHF
NA | TRBJ1-6 | TRBV20-1 | 19 | NA | TGCAGTGCTAGAGATAGGGGACGGAGGGAGCCGGTCTATAATTCACCCCTCCACTTT | CSARDRGRREPVYNSPLHF
NA | TRBJ2-5 | TRBV7-9 | 13 | NA | TGTGCCAGCAGCTTACGAGGGGACGAGACCCAGTACTTC | CASSLRGDETQYF
NA | TRBJ1-5 | TRBV6-5 | 13 | NA | TGTGCCAGCAGTTACCCGGACCGGCAGCCCCAGCATTTT | CASSYPDRQPQHF
NA | TRBJ2-3 | TRBV24-1 | 17 | few | TGTGCCACCAGTGATTCCGCTGGAGGGGCTCGCACAGATACGCAGTATTTT | CATSDSAGGARTDTQYF
NA | TRBJ2-5 | TRBV7-9 | 17 | few | TGTGCCAGCAGCTTATGGGGTTTGGGGGCCCCCCAAGAGACCCAGTACTTC | CASSLWGLGAPQETQYF
TRBD1 | TRBJ1-4 | TRBV20-1 | 14 | few | TGCAGTGCTAGTGTAGGGACAGGGGGGGAAAAACTGTTTTTT | CSASVGTGGEKLFF
NA | TRBJ1-2 | TRBV5-1 | 13 | NA | TGCGCCAGCAGCTTCCGGGACGGAAGGGCCTACACCTTC | CASSFRDGRAYTF
NA | TRBJ1-1 | TRBV4-1 | 18 | few | TGCGCCAGCAGCCAACCACTGGGAAAGGGGAGGAAGAACACTGAAGCTTTCTTT | CASSQPLGKGRKNTEAFF
NA | TRBJ1-1 | TRBV12-5 | 13 | NA | TGTGCTAGTGGCGTCAACGGAGGCACTGAAGCTTTCTTT | CASGVNGGTEAFF
NA | TRBJ1-1 | TRBV18 | 12 | NA | TGTGCCAGCTCACCAGGAGCAGAATCGGCTTTCTTT | CASSPGAESAFF
TRBD1 | TRBJ2-7 | TRBV6-2/TRBV6-3 | 17 | NA | TGTGCCAGCAGTTTCACCCCCGGGACAGGACCCCCGTACGAGCAGTACTTC | CASSFTPGTGPPYEQYF
TRBD1 | TRBJ1-2 | TRBV2 | 18 | few | TGTGCCAGCAGCGCGGACAGGGGGCGGTTGCCCCTTTGGTATGGCTACACCTTC | CASSADRGRLPLWYGYTF
NA | TRBJ2-3 | TRBV12-3/TRBV12-4 | 15 | NA | TGTGCCAGCGCCTTGATCAGCGGCCTCACAGATACGCAGTATTTT | CASALISGLTDTQYF
NA | TRBJ1-1 | TRBV7-2 | 15 | many | TGTGCCAGCAGCTTAGATGGCGGGGCTGGCACTGAAGCTTTCTTT | CASSLDGGAGTEAFF
NA | TRBJ2-3 | TRBV28 | 17 | NA | TGTGCCAGCAGTTTATATGGGGGGGCCTTCGTTGCAGATACGCAGTATTTT | CASSLYGGAFVADTQYF
NA | TRBJ1-1 | TRBV28 | 13 | NA | TGTGCCAGCAGTTTTTGGGCAGGGACTGAAGCTTTCTTT | CASSFWAGTEAFF
TRBD1 | TRBJ2-3 | TRBV27 | 17 | NA | TGTGCCAGCAGTATCCATCCCCCGGGACAGGGATGGGATACGCAGTATTTT | CASSIHPPGQGWDTQYF
TRBD2 | TRBJ2-7 | TRBV7-6 | 15 | NA | TGTGCCAGCAGCTACGGGGGGGGCCCTAGGGACGAGCAGTACTTC | CASSYGGGPRDEQYF
NA | TRBJ2-1 | TRBV7-7 | 17 | NA | TGTGCCAGCAGCCCCGGAATGAGGTTAAGCTCCTACAATGAGCAGTTCTTC | CASSPGMRLSSYNEQFF
NA | TRBJ1-1 | TRBV7-8 | 13 | many | TGTGCCAGCAGCTCCATGGGGCCCACTGAAGCTTTCTTT | CASSSMGPTEAFF
NA | TRBJ2-3 | TRBV20-1 | 12 | NA | TGCAGTACCGATAGGGATTCAGATACGCAGTATTTT | CSTDRDSDTQYF
TRBD1 | TRBJ2-6 | TRBV6-2/TRBV6-3 | 17 | many | TGTGCCAGCAGTTACTCGTTGACAGGGAGCGGGGCCAACGTCCTGACTTTC | CASSYSLTGSGANVLTF
NA | TRBJ2-3 | TRBV12-3/TRBV12-4 | 14 | few | TGTGCCAGCAGTCCCGAGGGGAGTGGCGATACGCAGTATTTT | CASSPEGSGDTQYF
NA | TRBJ1-1 | TRBV11-2 | 13 | NA | TGTGCCAGCTTGGGGGCCGGTGACACTGAAGCTTTCTTT | CASLGAGDTEAFF
NA | TRBJ1-1 | TRBV5-5 | 15 | few | TGTGCCAGCAGCAAGGGCCGGGACACCAACACTGAAGCTTTCTTT | CASSKGRDTNTEAFF
NA | TRBJ2-7 | TRBV18 | 14 | NA | TGTGCCAGCTCAAGTCTCGGTGCCTCCTACGAGCAGTACTTC | CASSSLGASYEQYF
NA | TRBJ1-5 | TRBV6-6 | 14 | few | TGTGCCAGCAGTTACGGGCAGGGGAATCAGCCCCAGCATTTT | CASSYGQGNQPQHF
NA | TRBJ1-5 | TRBV7-8 | 15 | NA | TGTGCCAGCAGCTTAGGTCAGGGATTGGATCAGCCCCAGCATTTT | CASSLGQGLDQPQHF